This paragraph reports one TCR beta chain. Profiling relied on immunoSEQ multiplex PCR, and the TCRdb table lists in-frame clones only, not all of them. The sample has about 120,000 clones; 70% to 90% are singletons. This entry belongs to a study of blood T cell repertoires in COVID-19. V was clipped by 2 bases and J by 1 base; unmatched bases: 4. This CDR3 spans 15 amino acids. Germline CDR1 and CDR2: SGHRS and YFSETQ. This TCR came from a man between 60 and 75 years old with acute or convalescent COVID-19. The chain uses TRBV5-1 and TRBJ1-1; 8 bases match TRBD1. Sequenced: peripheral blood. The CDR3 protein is CASSFRTGTNTEAFF. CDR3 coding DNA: TGCGCCAGCAGCTTTAGGACAGGGACGAACACTGAAGCTTTCTTT. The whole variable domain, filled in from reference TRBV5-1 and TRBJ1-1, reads KAGVTQTPRYLIKTRGQQVTLSCSPISGHRSVSWYQQTPGQGLQFLFEYFSETQRNKGNFPGRFSGRQFSNSRSEMNVSTLELGDSALYLCASSFRTGTNTEAFFGQGTRLTVV.